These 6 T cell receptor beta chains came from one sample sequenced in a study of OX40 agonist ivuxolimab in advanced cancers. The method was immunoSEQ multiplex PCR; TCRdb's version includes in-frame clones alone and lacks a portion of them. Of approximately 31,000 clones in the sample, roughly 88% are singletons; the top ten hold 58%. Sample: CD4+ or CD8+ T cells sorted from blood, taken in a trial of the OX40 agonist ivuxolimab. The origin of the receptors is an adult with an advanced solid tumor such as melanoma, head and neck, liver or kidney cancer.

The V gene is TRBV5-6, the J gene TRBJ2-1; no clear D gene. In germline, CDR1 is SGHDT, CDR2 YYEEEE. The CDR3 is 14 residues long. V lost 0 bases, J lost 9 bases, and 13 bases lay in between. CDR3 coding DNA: TGTGCCAGCAGCTTGGGGAGTTCGACTCTTGAGCAGTTCTTC. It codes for CASSLGSSTLEQFF.

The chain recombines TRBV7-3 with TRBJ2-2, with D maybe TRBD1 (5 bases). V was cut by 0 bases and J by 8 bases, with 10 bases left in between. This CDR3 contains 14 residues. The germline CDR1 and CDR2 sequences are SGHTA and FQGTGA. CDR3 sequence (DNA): TGTGCCAGCAGCTTAACAGGGGATAGAGGGGAGCTGTTTTTT. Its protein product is CASSLTGDRGELFF.

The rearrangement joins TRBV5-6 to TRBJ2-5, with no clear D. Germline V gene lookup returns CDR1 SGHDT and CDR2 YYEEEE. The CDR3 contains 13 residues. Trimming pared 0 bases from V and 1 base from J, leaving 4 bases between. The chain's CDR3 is CASSLGGQETQYF. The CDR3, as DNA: TGTGCCAGCAGCTTGGGGGGCCAAGAGACCCAGTACTTC.

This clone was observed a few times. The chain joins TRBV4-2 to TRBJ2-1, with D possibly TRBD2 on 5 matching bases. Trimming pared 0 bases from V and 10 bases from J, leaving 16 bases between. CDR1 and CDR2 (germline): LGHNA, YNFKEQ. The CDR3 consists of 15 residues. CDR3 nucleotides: TGTGCCAGCAGCCAAGAGGAGGAGACATCCTTAGAGCAGTTCTTC. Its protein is CASSQEEETSLEQFF.

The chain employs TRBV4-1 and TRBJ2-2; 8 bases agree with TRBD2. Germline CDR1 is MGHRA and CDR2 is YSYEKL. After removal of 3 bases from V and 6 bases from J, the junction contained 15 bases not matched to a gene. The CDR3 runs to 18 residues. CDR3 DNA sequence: TGCGCCAGCAGCCAGGCGACGGGGGGGCCGGTCGGAGCCGGGGAGCTGTTTTTT. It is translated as CASSQATGGPVGAGELFF.

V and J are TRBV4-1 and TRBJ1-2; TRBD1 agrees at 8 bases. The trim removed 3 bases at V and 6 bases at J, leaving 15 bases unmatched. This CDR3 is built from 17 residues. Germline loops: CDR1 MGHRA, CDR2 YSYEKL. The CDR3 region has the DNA TGCGCCAGCAGCCAGGCCACGTTACAGGGGGATGAGAATGGCTACACCTTC. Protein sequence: CASSQATLQGDENGYTF.